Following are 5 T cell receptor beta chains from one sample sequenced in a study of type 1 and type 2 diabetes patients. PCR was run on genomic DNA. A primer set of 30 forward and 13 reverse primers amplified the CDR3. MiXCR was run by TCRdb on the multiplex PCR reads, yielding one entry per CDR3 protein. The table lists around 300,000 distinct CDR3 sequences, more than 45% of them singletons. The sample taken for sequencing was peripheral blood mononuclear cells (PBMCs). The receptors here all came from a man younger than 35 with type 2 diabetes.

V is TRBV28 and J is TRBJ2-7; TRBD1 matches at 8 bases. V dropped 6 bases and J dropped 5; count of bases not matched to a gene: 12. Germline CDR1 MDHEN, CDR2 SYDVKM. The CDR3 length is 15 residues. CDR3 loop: CASSAMDRVRHEQYF. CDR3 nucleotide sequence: TGTGCCAGCAGCGCGATGGACAGGGTCAGGCACGAGCAGTACTTC.

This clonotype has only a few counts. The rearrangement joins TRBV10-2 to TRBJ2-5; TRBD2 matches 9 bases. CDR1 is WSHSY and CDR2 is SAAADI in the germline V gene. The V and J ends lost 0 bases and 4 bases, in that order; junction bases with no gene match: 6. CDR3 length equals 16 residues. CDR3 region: CASSESLAGRGETQYF. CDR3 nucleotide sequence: TGCGCCAGCAGTGAGTCACTAGCGGGTAGGGGAGAGACCCAGTACTTC.

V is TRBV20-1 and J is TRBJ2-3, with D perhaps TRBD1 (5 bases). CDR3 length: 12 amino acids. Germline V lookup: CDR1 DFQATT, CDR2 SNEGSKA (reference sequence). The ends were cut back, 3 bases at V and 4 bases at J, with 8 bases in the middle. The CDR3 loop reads CSASQGPDTQYF. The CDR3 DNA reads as TGCAGTGCTAGCCAGGGTCCAGATACGCAGTATTTT.

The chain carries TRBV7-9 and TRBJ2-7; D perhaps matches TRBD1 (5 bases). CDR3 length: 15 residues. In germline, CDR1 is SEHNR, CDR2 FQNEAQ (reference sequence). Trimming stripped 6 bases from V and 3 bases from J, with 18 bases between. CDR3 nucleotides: TGTGCCAGCAGTCCTCGGGCAGGGAATATCTACGAGCAGTACTTC. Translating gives CASSPRAGNIYEQYF.

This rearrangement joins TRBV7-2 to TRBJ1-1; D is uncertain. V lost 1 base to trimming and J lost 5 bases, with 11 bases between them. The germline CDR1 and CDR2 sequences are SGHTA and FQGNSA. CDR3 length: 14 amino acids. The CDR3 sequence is CASSLGPAGTEAFF. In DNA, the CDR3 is TGTGCCAGCAGCTTAGGACCTGCGGGGACTGAAGCTTTCTTT.